A selection of T cell receptor beta chains follows, all from one sample in a study of blood T cell repertoires in COVID-19. Assay: immunoSEQ multiplex PCR; the TCRdb copy retains only in-frame clones and omits some. The sample carries a few hundred thousand clones, roughly 90% recorded once. Sequencing used peripheral blood. These receptors came from a young woman with COVID-19, enrolled during active disease. Both conserved end residues are part of each CDR3. D genes are given only for firm matches. Where a row states a size, it is once, few, many or the class of an expanded clone; other rows omit it.

V	D	size	J	DNA	CDR3
TRBV2	-	-	TRBJ1-1	TGTGCCAGCGAGGCGTCGGTGAACACTGAAGCTTTCTTT	CASEASVNTEAFF
TRBV6-1	-	-	TRBJ2-1	TGTGCCAGCAGTGAAGAGGCCACGCGGCACCTCTACAATGAGCAGTTCTTC	CASSEEATRHLYNEQFF
TRBV4-3	-	few	TRBJ1-4	TGCGCCAGCAGCCAAGGGACCGGGCTAGCCAGTGAAAAACTGTTTTTT	CASSQGTGLASEKLFF
TRBV12-5	TRBD2	few	TRBJ2-2	TGTGCTAGTGGTTTGGTACTCGGGGAGGGCGCGAACACCGGGGAGCTGTTTTTT	CASGLVLGEGANTGELFF
TRBV4-3	TRBD2	-	TRBJ2-1	TGCGCCAGCAGCCAAGACCAGGCGGGAGGGCAGTACAATGAGCAGTTCTTC	CASSQDQAGGQYNEQFF
TRBV6-5	-	-	TRBJ1-1	TGTGCCAGCAGTTACTCGTGGGGCGGCACTGAAGCTTTCTTT	CASSYSWGGTEAFF
TRBV6-5	TRBD1	-	TRBJ2-2	TGTGCCAGCAGCTATACAGGGGCCGGGGAGCTGTTTTTT	CASSYTGAGELFF
TRBV6-5	-	-	TRBJ2-2	TGTGCCAGCAGTTTATATAGTGGCGGGGAGCTGTTTTTT	CASSLYSGGELFF
TRBV5-1	TRBD1	-	TRBJ1-1	TGCGCCAGCAGCCCCCTAGTGGGACAGGGGACCAACACTGAAGCTTTCTTT	CASSPLVGQGTNTEAFF
TRBV7-2	TRBD1	-	TRBJ2-5	TGTGCCAGCAGCCGCGGACAGGGAGAGACCCAGTACTTC	CASSRGQGETQYF
TRBV5-4	-	-	TRBJ1-2	TGTGCCAGCAGCTTGGTTGGGGGCGCGAGCTATGGCTACACCTTC	CASSLVGGASYGYTF
TRBV18	-	-	TRBJ1-5	TGTGCCAGCTCAGCCTTAGGGGAAGGCCAGCCCCAGCATTTT	CASSALGEGQPQHF
TRBV6-5	TRBD1	-	TRBJ2-7	TGTGCCAGCAGTTACGGGACAGGGGGTTACGAGCAGTACTTC	CASSYGTGGYEQYF
TRBV3-1/TRBV3-2	TRBD1	-	TRBJ1-1	TGTGCCAGCAGTCCTTGGACAGGGGCGAACACTGAAGCTTTCTTT	CASSPWTGANTEAFF
TRBV28	-	-	TRBJ1-2	TGTGCCAGCAGTTTTCTGGAAGGGAGCTATGGCTACACCTTC	CASSFLEGSYGYTF
TRBV29-1	-	many	TRBJ2-1	TGCAGCGTATATTCCCAGGCAATATACAATGAGCAGTTCTTC	CSVYSQAIYNEQFF
TRBV24-1	-	-	TRBJ2-2	TGTGCCACCAGTGTCGCACGGGACACCGGGGAGCTGTTTTTT	CATSVARDTGELFF
TRBV4-1	-	once	TRBJ2-7	TGCGCCAGCAGCCAAGTAAGGCAGGCCTACGAGCAGTACTTC	CASSQVRQAYEQYF
TRBV7-9	-	-	TRBJ1-6	TGTGCCAGCAGCTTAGATGGTTTGGGCGCGAATTCACCCCTCCACTTT	CASSLDGLGANSPLHF
TRBV19	TRBD2	-	TRBJ2-2	TGTGCCAGTAGTCTATCGGGACTAGCGGGAGCGGGGACCGGGGAGCTGTTTTTT	CASSLSGLAGAGTGELFF
TRBV29-1	TRBD1	-	TRBJ1-1	TGCAGCGGGCTCTGGACAGGGGGCAGCGGAACTGAAGCTTTCTTT	CSGLWTGGSGTEAFF
TRBV7-3	TRBD1	-	TRBJ2-7	TGTGCCAGCAGCTTAGGTGGACAGGGGGCGGACTCCTACGAGCAGTACTTC	CASSLGGQGADSYEQYF
TRBV6-5	-	-	TRBJ1-2	TGTGCCAGCAGTTCCAGTGTGTCGTCTTACTATGGCTACACCTTC	CASSSSVSSYYGYTF
TRBV14	-	-	TRBJ1-1	TGTGCCAGCAGCCAAGTAGGAGGGAACACTGAAGCTTTCTTT	CASSQVGGNTEAFF
TRBV3-1/TRBV3-2	-	-	TRBJ2-3	TGTGCCAGCAGCCGCCGAGTTGGAGATACGCAGTATTTT	CASSRRVGDTQYF
TRBV2	-	once	TRBJ2-1	TGTGCCAGCAGCGCAATGAGGGAGCAGTTCTTC	CASSAMREQFF
TRBV30	TRBD1	-	TRBJ1-2	TGTGCCTGGAGTGTACGTGGCAGGGGGAGCCACACCTTC	CAWSVRGRGSHTF
TRBV9	-	once	TRBJ2-7	TGTGCCAGCAGCGGGGGACTCCAGTTCCACGAGCAGTACTTC	CASSGGLQFHEQYF
TRBV30	-	-	TRBJ1-3	TGTGCCTGGGACGTGGCGGCTGGAAACACCATATATTTT	CAWDVAAGNTIYF
TRBV27	TRBD2	-	TRBJ2-3	TGTGCCAGCAGTCGCAGACTAGCGGGAGGGCTGACGGACACAGATACGCAGTATTTT	CASSRRLAGGLTDTDTQYF
TRBV11-3	TRBD1	-	TRBJ1-2	TGTGCCAGCAGCTCACAGGGGGTAAATGGCTACACCTTC	CASSSQGVNGYTF
TRBV14	-	-	TRBJ1-3	TGTGCCAGCAGCCCTTGGGGAGGAATCTCTGGAAACACCATATATTTT	CASSPWGGISGNTIYF
TRBV4-2	-	once	TRBJ2-7	TGTGCCAGCACCCAAAGGGGAACAGGGCCCTACGAGCAGTACTTC	CASTQRGTGPYEQYF
TRBV19	TRBD2	-	TRBJ2-7	TGTGCCACCAGACTAGCGGGAGGCGAGCAGTACTTC	CATRLAGGEQYF
TRBV6-5	TRBD2	-	TRBJ2-7	TGTGCCAGCAGTCGACTAGCGGGACCCTACGAGCAGTACTTC	CASSRLAGPYEQYF
TRBV20-1	TRBD2	-	TRBJ2-1	TGCAGTGCTAGTCCTAGCGGGACCTACAATGAGCAGTTCTTC	CSASPSGTYNEQFF
TRBV21-1	-	few	TRBJ2-7	TGTGCCAGCGGTAGGGAGAGGTACTACGAGCAGTACTTC	CASGRERYYEQYF
TRBV7-8	TRBD2	once	TRBJ2-1	TGTGCCAGCAGCCGTACTAGCGGCTCCTACAATGAGCAGTTCTTC	CASSRTSGSYNEQFF
TRBV6-5	TRBD2	few	TRBJ2-3	TGTGCCAGCAGTCCCGGGACTAGAGCCGATACGCAGTATTTT	CASSPGTRADTQYF
TRBV15	TRBD2	-	TRBJ2-7	TGTGCCACCAGCAGAATGCGGGAGTCCAACGAGCAGTACTTC	CATSRMRESNEQYF
TRBV2	TRBD1	few	TRBJ1-6	TGTGCCAGCAGGGACAGGGCTAATTCACCCCTCCACTTT	CASRDRANSPLHF
TRBV28	-	-	TRBJ1-2	TGTGCCATCCAGATCCCGGACAGTTCCTATGGCTACACCTTC	CAIQIPDSSYGYTF
TRBV5-5	-	-	TRBJ2-7	TGTGCCAGCAGCCCTCCCCCCGGAGTCTACGAGCAGTACTTC	CASSPPPGVYEQYF
TRBV3-1/TRBV3-2	TRBD1	-	TRBJ1-4	TGTGCCAGCAGCCGACGAGGAGCACAGGGGTGGGATGAAAAACTGTTTTTT	CASSRRGAQGWDEKLFF
TRBV6-5	-	once	TRBJ2-1	TGTGCCAGCAGGGCTTCCTACAATGAGCAGTTCTTC	CASRASYNEQFF
TRBV28	-	-	TRBJ1-2	TGTGCCAGCAGCTCTCCGGGAGCCAGAGTGAATGGCTACACCTTC	CASSSPGARVNGYTF
TRBV7-9	-	-	TRBJ2-1	TGTGCCAGCAGCTTTAGGTCTAGTCTCTACAATGAGCAGTTCTTC	CASSFRSSLYNEQFF
TRBV29-1	TRBD2	-	TRBJ2-3	TGCAGCGTTGAATCGACTAGCGGGACTAGCACAGATACGCAGTATTTT	CSVESTSGTSTDTQYF
TRBV7-2	TRBD1	-	TRBJ2-3	TGTGCCAGCAGCTTATCCCATTCGACAGGGGACACAGATACGCAGTATTTT	CASSLSHSTGDTDTQYF
TRBV30	TRBD2	-	TRBJ2-7	TGTGCCTGGAGCCCATCCGGGACTAAGCAGTACTTC	CAWSPSGTKQYF
TRBV5-5	TRBD1	-	TRBJ1-2	TGTGCCAGCAGCAGGGGGCCCAACTATGGCTACACCTTC	CASSRGPNYGYTF
TRBV19	-	-	TRBJ1-1	TGTGCCAGTATCCTTGGAGCTGAAGCTTTCTTT	CASILGAEAFF
TRBV6-1	TRBD1	-	TRBJ1-1	TGTGCCAGCAGTGAAAGGCCAGGGGGCGGTGGGCCCTCGGCGGCTTTCTTT	CASSERPGGGGPSAAFF
TRBV4-3	TRBD2	-	TRBJ2-7	TGCGCCAGCAGCCAAGATCAGCGGGATTCCTACGAGCAGTACTTC	CASSQDQRDSYEQYF
TRBV3-1/TRBV3-2	TRBD1	-	TRBJ1-2	TGTGCCAGCAGCCCCCGGACAGGCACCATCTATGGCTACACCTTC	CASSPRTGTIYGYTF
TRBV28	TRBD2	-	TRBJ2-7	TGTGCCAGCAGTCCTCGGACTAGCGGGAGACATCACGAGCAGTACTTC	CASSPRTSGRHHEQYF
TRBV6-5	-	-	TRBJ2-7	TGTGCCAGCAGTTACTCATGGCAGGGGCAGGAGCAGTACTTC	CASSYSWQGQEQYF